The rows below give T cell receptor beta chains drawn from one sample of a study of blood T cell repertoires in COVID-19. Data came from immunoSEQ multiplex PCR; TCRdb stores just in-frame clones and leaves some out. The sample has 280,000 or so clones, around 88% seen once; the top ten hold roughly 6.3%. The sequenced sample was PBMCs or T cells enriched from blood (not recorded which). The receptor source for this set is a woman between 40 and 55 years old who had recovered from COVID-19. The CDR3 runs from the conserved cysteine through the conserved F or W. D genes are given only for firm matches. Clone size, where shown, is once, few, many, or a class for clones that have expanded.

TRBJ2-2,15,-,TRBV28,TRBD1,CASSFRQGATGELFF,TGTGCCAGCAGTTTCCGGCAGGGGGCCACCGGGGAGCTGTTTTTT
TRBJ1-2,14,-,TRBV7-2,TRBD1,CASSLGQNHYGYTF,TGTGCCAGCAGCTTGGGACAGAACCACTATGGCTACACCTTC
TRBJ1-1,14,-,TRBV2,-,CASSPDSLNTEAFF,TGTGCCAGCAGTCCCGACAGCTTGAACACTGAAGCTTTCTTT
TRBJ2-5,13,-,TRBV27,-,CASSLNRGETQYF,TGTGCCAGCAGTTTGAATAGGGGGGAGACCCAGTACTTC
TRBJ2-1,15,-,TRBV7-2,TRBD2,CASSLLAGVYNEQFF,TGTGCCAGCAGCCTCCTAGCGGGGGTCTACAATGAGCAGTTCTTC
TRBJ2-5,15,-,TRBV7-7,TRBD2,CASSRNSGRGETQYF,TGTGCTAGCAGCCGAAATAGCGGGAGGGGGGAGACCCAGTACTTC
TRBJ2-5,13,-,TRBV15,-,CATSRGHEETQYF,TGTGCCACCAGCAGGGGACACGAAGAGACCCAGTACTTC
TRBJ2-3,15,once,TRBV29-1,-,CSVRWDFRGTDTQYF,-
TRBJ1-4,15,-,TRBV5-6,-,CASSWGLAANEKLFF,TGTGCCAGCAGCTGGGGCCTGGCGGCTAATGAAAAACTGTTTTTT
TRBJ2-2,14,-,TRBV6-5,-,CASRSRRDTGELFF,TGTGCCAGCAGATCTCGGCGGGACACCGGGGAGCTGTTTTTT
TRBJ2-7,18,once,TRBV21-1,-,CASSKGLRTGDDSYEQYF,TGTGCCAGCAGCAAAGGCCTCAGGACAGGGGATGACTCCTACGAGCAGTACTTC
TRBJ2-7,19,few,TRBV6-1,TRBD1,CASSGYNYITGGVGYEQYF,TGTGCCAGCAGTGGCTATAACTATATCACAGGGGGCGTTGGCTACGAGCAGTACTTC
TRBJ2-1,15,-,TRBV20-1,TRBD2,CSASFMRLASNEQFF,TGCAGTGCTAGTTTTATGCGACTAGCTAGTAATGAGCAGTTCTTC
TRBJ2-3,16,-,TRBV27,TRBD2,CASRFLLAGGTDTQYF,TGTGCCAGCAGATTTCTACTAGCGGGGGGGACAGATACGCAGTATTTT
TRBJ1-1,13,-,TRBV7-8,-,CASSLRGQIEAFF,TGTGCCAGCAGCTTAAGAGGACAGATTGAAGCTTTCTTT
TRBJ2-7,14,-,TRBV7-9,-,CASSLARGSNEQYF,TGTGCCAGCAGCTTAGCCAGGGGATCTAACGAGCAGTACTTC
TRBJ2-7,13,-,TRBV29-1,TRBD2,CSAVTGGAYEQYF,TGCAGCGCCGTAACGGGAGGCGCCTACGAGCAGTACTTC
TRBJ1-2,15,-,TRBV4-3,-,CASSQAFQGNYGYTF,TGCGCCAGCAGCCAGGCCTTTCAGGGTAACTATGGCTACACCTTC
TRBJ1-3,15,-,TRBV7-2,TRBD1,CASSSRDRGGNTIYF,TGTGCCAGCAGCTCCCGGGACAGGGGTGGAAACACCATATATTTT
TRBJ2-7,14,once,TRBV5-1,-,CASSGTPGLYEQYF,TGCGCCAGCAGCGGTACGCCGGGACTCTACGAGCAGTACTTC
TRBJ1-4,15,-,TRBV30,-,CAWSVGGAASEKLFF,TGTGCCTGGAGTGTAGGGGGGGCGGCGAGTGAAAAACTGTTTTTT
TRBJ2-1,17,-,TRBV7-2,TRBD1,CASSLVGQGVAYNEQFF,TGTGCCAGCAGTTTAGTGGGACAGGGGGTAGCCTACAATGAGCAGTTCTTC
TRBJ1-5,13,-,TRBV4-1,-,CASSPQDNQPQHF,TGCGCCAGCAGCCCCCAGGACAATCAGCCCCAGCATTTT
TRBJ2-5,13,-,TRBV25-1,-,CASSVESQETQYF,TGTGCCAGCAGTGTTGAGTCTCAAGAGACCCAGTACTTC
TRBJ1-2,16,-,TRBV6-5,-,CASSYSRRRHPYGYTF,TGTGCCAGCAGTTACTCGAGAAGGCGGCACCCCTATGGCTACACCTTC
TRBJ1-6,14,-,TRBV7-2,-,CASSLARVGSPLHF,TGTGCCAGCAGCTTGGCCAGGGTTGGGTCACCCCTCCACTTT
TRBJ2-3,18,-,TRBV24-1,TRBD2,CATSAVIGTAGGGDTQYF,TGTGCCACCAGTGCAGTGATTGGGACCGCGGGAGGGGGTGATACGCAGTATTTT
TRBJ1-1,13,-,TRBV7-3,-,CASSKTTGAEAFF,TGTGCCAGCAGCAAAACAACAGGAGCTGAAGCTTTCTTT
TRBJ2-7,16,-,TRBV7-6,TRBD2,CASSLTPGGGVAEQYF,TGTGCCAGCAGCCTAACGCCGGGGGGAGGGGTGGCCGAGCAGTACTTC
TRBJ1-1,11,-,TRBV5-6,-,CASSVGPEAFF,TGTGCCAGCAGCGTGGGGCCAGAAGCTTTCTTT
TRBJ1-3,17,-,TRBV7-9,-,CASSPGHGFTSGNTIYF,TGTGCCAGCAGCCCTGGACACGGTTTTACCTCTGGAAACACCATATATTTT